This TCR beta chain was observed in a study of blood T cell repertoires in COVID-19 (dated by TCRdb to 2019 to 2021). Looking at the study overall: Samples from collaborators originated in the United States, Italy and Spain and spanned both the acute and convalescent phases of COVID-19. The material from the prospective study consisted of cDNA or gDNA derived from T cells, B-cell-depleted T cells, or PBMCs. Subjects who had been exposed to COVID-19, were actively infected with it, or had recovered from it provided the deeply sampled blood TCRbeta repertoires that made up the dataset. The repertoires were made available in a free public database intended to serve as a resource for research on the immune response to SARS-CoV-2. Samples were obtained from the ongoing ImmuneRACE study (first 160 participants) and from approximately 1,200 subjects provided by 6 global collaborators. The sample metadata nearly always contained a de-identified subject ID, COVID-19 status, age in years and sex. HLA class I and class II types, where available, came from metadata supplied by the sample provider rather than from assay-based typing.

Beyond this particular receptor, the publication reports: How much clinical and demographic metadata was included differed by source and by participant, and the metadata was provided uncurated.

The immunoSEQ Assay, a bias-controlled multiplex PCR, was used to amplify TCRbeta CDR3 regions from genomic DNA. The paper's processing steps were these. Within the assay, amplification of reference gene primers was used to estimate how many nucleated cells each sample contained. To quantify the absolute abundance of each unique TCRbeta CDR3 rearrangement, sequence reads were collapsed and filtered. Productive Simpson clonality was computed per sample as the square root of Simpson's diversity index over productive rearrangements. The clones in this table, taken by TCRdb from immuneACCESS, are in-frame only. Not every clone is retained; where verified, under half of the shortfall comes from an unresolved V gene, and the cause of the rest is unknown. Clone size and the V and J calls come from that table; the DNA yielded D and trimming. The sample table lists around 300,000 clones, 89% of them with a count of one. Of the sample, approximately 0.94% falls within the top ten clones.

With respect to this clone: Its antigen is unknown. Per-base qualities were not stored, and no clone one base away is much larger.

Another Seattle source contributed samples from volunteer blood donors who had recovered from COVID-19. Whole blood was collected in K2EDTA tubes by collaborating institutions according to the institutions' own protocols. For TCRbeta analysis, collaborators shipped samples in one of three forms: frozen whole blood, isolated PBMCs, or DNA extracted from either of those sample types. For this chain, trimming is 2 bases at the V end and 6 bases at the J end, and the number of junction bases without a gene match is 17. The CDR3 starts with the cysteine, ends with the phenylalanine, and has 18 residues. Only CDR3 DNA is held: 54 bases, read in frame from base 1.

Sequencing input: peripheral blood. The source of this sequence is a woman aged 40 to 50 who had recovered from COVID-19. The chain was built from TRBV5-3 and TRBJ1-5; 7 central nucleotides agree with TRBD1. TRBV5-3 is treated as an ORF (open reading frame) with a function not yet certain. The encoded CDR3 is CARSFGRGILEVAQPQHF. DNA sequence: TGTGCCAGAAGCTTCGGCAGGGGGATTTTAGAGGTGGCTCAGCCCCAGCATTTT.